This T cell receptor beta chain was retrieved from a study of blood T cell repertoires in COVID-19. As handled by the study authors: Researchers report that nucleated cell counts were estimated from reference gene primer amplification. The table came from immunoSEQ multiplex PCR; TCRdb's copy has only in-frame clones and leaves some out. The V and J calls and clone size are taken from that table; D and trimming were inferred from the DNA. The sample carries around 100,000 clones, 91% recorded once. Sequences were obtained from peripheral blood. The TCR comes from a man aged 50-60 years with active COVID-19.

The CDR3 nucleotides read TGTGCCAGCAGTGAAGAAGGTAGGGGTATGGTGACTGAAGCTTTCTTT. Protein product: CASSEEGRGMVTEAFF. The chain couples TRBV2 to TRBJ1-1, with D possibly matching TRBD1 (5 bases). The CDR3 length is 16 residues. Germline CDR1 reads SNHLY; CDR2 reads FYNNEI. The V and J ends lost 1 base and 5 bases respectively, with 17 bases between them.